This T cell receptor beta chain emerged from a study of radiotherapy plus CTLA-4 blockade in lung cancer. In the study overall: There were objective responses in 18% of patients, and 31% had disease control. The study, taken as a whole, reports: Clones of tumor-derived TCRs expanded in blood after radiotherapy plus ipilimumab. It was early blood T cell clone dynamics, with interferon-beta, that reportedly best predicted response.

Those with chemo-refractory metastatic non-small-cell lung cancer were treated with focal radiation combined with CTLA-4 blockade using ipilimumab. A note on this clone: The antigen remains unidentified.

The table came from immunoSEQ multiplex PCR; TCRdb's copy has only in-frame clones and leaves some out. The table includes about 49,000 clones, 76% detected once. In germline, CDR1 is SGHNT, CDR2 YENEEA. V lost 3 bases, J lost 1 base, and 0 bases stayed unmatched. CDR3 size: 13 residues. Specimen: peripheral blood, collected from a patient treated with radiotherapy plus ipilimumab. The rearrangement joins TRBV11-3 to TRBJ2-7; 7 bases are a match to TRBD1. The clonotype was recovered from a human donor with non-small cell lung cancer who had stable disease on radiotherapy plus ipilimumab. CDR3: CASSLGQSYEQYF. The CDR3 DNA reads as TGTGCCAGCAGCTTGGGACAGTCCTACGAGCAGTACTTC.